This note documents a single T cell receptor beta chain sequence. Germline assignment: CDR1 MNHEY and CDR2 SVGAGI. CDR3 length: 13 residues. V lost 5 bases, J lost 8 bases, and 4 bases stayed unmatched. The PCR employed 60 Vbeta primers together with 13 Jbeta primers. Clones were read by immunoSEQ multiplex PCR, and TCRdb kept only the in-frame ones, dropping some. The sample lists some 150,000 clones; around 80% were seen once. These data originate in a study of cytomegalovirus exposure and HLA in healthy donors. This receptor was taken from a woman aged 45 to 65 in good health and CMV-seropositive. The chain links TRBV6-5 to TRBJ2-1, with 9 bases that match TRBD2. The sample was PBMCs. DNA of the CDR3: TGTGCCAGCAGTCAGGGACTAGCCCATGAGCAGTTCTTC. Translation gives CASSQGLAHEQFF.